These 8 T cell receptor beta chains originate from one sample sequenced in a study of T cells after yellow fever vaccination. MiXCR, run by TCRdb on the 5' RACE reads, gives a single entry per CDR3 protein. The sample holds just over 300,000 distinct CDR3 sequences, 3.6% seen once. Sequencing used PBMCs, obtained on the day of the yellow fever booster vaccination. The receptors here all came from a man aged 18 to 30 who received the YFV17D yellow fever vaccine.

This clonotype was seen many times. The chain links TRBV7-3 to TRBJ2-1; no clear D gene. Trimming removed 5 bases from V and 9 bases from J, with 17 bases in between. This CDR3 contains 14 residues. Germline values: CDR1 SGHTA, CDR2 FQGTGA. The CDR3 nucleotides are TGTGCCAGCAGCCCACGGGCTTCCCGGGCTGAGCAGTTCTTC. This sequence encodes CASSPRASRAEQFF.

This clonotype was picked up a small number of times. V gene TRBV12-3 or TRBV12-4 combines with J gene TRBJ2-3; D perhaps matches TRBD2 (7 bases). Trimming left V 6 bases short and J 3 bases short, with 22 bases between. This CDR3 comprises 17 residues. The CDR3 region has the DNA TGTGCCAGCAGCTCCGGGGTTGGCGGGGGCGCTACAGATACGCAGTATTTT. Its protein is CASSSGVGGGATDTQYF.

The chain has TRBV7-9 and TRBJ1-1; possibly TRBD1 for D (6 bases). V dropped 7 bases and J dropped 3 bases, with 15 bases sitting between them. The V gene's germline CDR1 is SEHNR and CDR2 FQNEAQ (reference sequence). CDR3 length equals 14 residues. The CDR3 coding sequence is TGTGCCAGCAAATTTTCAGGGGATGACACTGAAGCTTTCTTT. Its translation is CASKFSGDDTEAFF.

Notes on this clonotype: This may arise from a read error, as a much more abundant clone is one base away. The V and J genes are TRBV6-5 and TRBJ2-4; D call uncertain. This CDR3 is built from 16 residues. Germline CDR1 and CDR2: MNHEY and SVGAGI. The CDR3 DNA is TGTGCCAGCAGTTACTCTCCGGAATTAGCCAAAAACACTCAGTACTTC. Translating gives CASSYSPELAKNTQYF.

Many counts were recorded for this clonotype. The rearrangement links TRBV29-1 to TRBJ1-2; D remains ambiguous. V lost 4 bases to trimming and J lost 4 bases, with 10 bases between them. Germline V gene lookup returns CDR1 SQVTM and CDR2 ANQGSEA. This CDR3 spans 12 amino acids. CDR3 sequence: CSVGSDLYGYTF. The CDR3 DNA is TGCAGCGTTGGTTCCGATCTCTATGGCTACACCTTC. The full variable domain, in which reference TRBV29-1 and TRBJ1-2 provide the parts outside the CDR3, is SAVISQKPSRDICQRGTSLTIQCQVDSQVTMMFWYRQQPGQSLTLIATANQGSEATYESGFVIDKFPISRPNLTFSTLTVSNMSPEDSSIYLCSVGSDLYGYTFGSGTRLTVV.

The sample holds a few counts of this clonotype. The chain couples TRBV6-6 to TRBJ1-2; D not resolved. The CDR3 totals 15 residues. CDR1 and CDR2 (germline): MNHNY, SVGAGI (reference sequence). The germline V and J ends were trimmed by 0 bases and 2 bases, with 10 bases remaining between them. The chain's CDR3 is CASSYSSVINYGYTF. In nucleotides, the CDR3 is TGTGCCAGCAGTTACTCGAGTGTCATAAACTATGGCTACACCTTC.

The V call is TRBV20-1, the J call TRBJ2-7; 7 nucleotides line up with TRBD2. The CDR3 has 13 residues. Germline V CDR1 and CDR2: DFQATT, SNEGSKA (reference sequence). Losses at the gene ends were 5 bases for V and 3 bases for J; bases not matched to a gene: 7. The CDR3 loop reads CSAASGDLYEQYF. The CDR3 DNA follows: TGCAGTGCTGCAAGCGGGGACCTCTACGAGCAGTACTTC.

This clonotype was detected many times. The DNA of the CDR3 is TGTGCCAGCAGCTTACCCGGACGGATGAACACTGAAGCTTTCTTT. Translated, it gives CASSLPGRMNTEAFF. The chain joins TRBV7-2 to TRBJ1-1; no clear D. Germline CDR1 SGHTA, CDR2 FQGNSA. CDR3 length: 15 amino acids. The V gene lost 2 bases and the J gene lost 0 bases, with 10 bases spanning the gap.